Listed below are T cell receptor beta chains from one sample, sequenced in a study of T-cell memory formation after mild COVID-19. MiXCR was run by TCRdb on the 5' RACE reads, yielding one entry per CDR3 protein. The repertoire holds 300,000 to 400,000 distinct CDR3 sequences, with around a fifth as singletons. The sequenced sample consisted of PBMCs or a T cell subset sorted from them (not recorded which). All receptors derive from an adult woman who had mild COVID-19 (a few samples of this study predate the infection). Cell type and time point are not known. Each CDR3 is given with its conserved first and last residue. The order of the fields is D gene, V gene, clone size, J gene, CDR3 DNA, CDR3 protein. A D gene is named only where the DNA matches it firmly. The size of a clone is reported for some rows only, either as once, few or many, or as a class for expanded clones.

TRBD1	TRBV12-3/TRBV12-4	many	TRBJ1-5	TGTGCCAGCAGTTGGGGACAGGGGAGCAATCAGCCCCAGCATTTT	CASSWGQGSNQPQHF
NA	TRBV7-3	few	TRBJ2-5	TGTGCCAGCAGCCCTACGGGCGTTTTGGGGGAGACCCAGTACTTC	CASSPTGVLGETQYF
NA	TRBV15	few	TRBJ1-4	TGTGCCACCTGTCAGCGAGGACTTAATGAAAAACTGTTTTTT	CATCQRGLNEKLFF
NA	TRBV3-1	few	TRBJ2-5	TGTGCCAGCAGACCGCAGGCGGGAATCCAAGAGACCCAGTACTTC	CASRPQAGIQETQYF
TRBD1	TRBV6-5	few	TRBJ2-7	TGTGCCAGCAAAGGACAGGCCTCCGAGCAGTACTTC	CASKGQASEQYF
NA	TRBV12-3/TRBV12-4	NA	TRBJ2-6	TGTGCCAGCAGTTCAGGTGGCAGGGGTGGCTCTGGGGCCAACGTCCTGACTTTC	CASSSGGRGGSGANVLTF
NA	TRBV6-5	few	TRBJ1-5	TGTGCCAGCAGTTCCGACCGCCTTGGGCCCCAGCATTTT	CASSSDRLGPQHF
NA	TRBV20-1	few	TRBJ2-1	TGCAGTGCTGAAACTATCAATAGGGAGTTCTTC	CSAETINREFF
NA	TRBV12-3/TRBV12-4	NA	TRBJ2-1	TGTGCCAGCAGTTTTCGGGGGAGAACGTCCAATGAGCAGTTCTTC	CASSFRGRTSNEQFF
NA	TRBV4-3	few	TRBJ2-2	TGCGCCAGCAGCCAGACGGGAGTTGGAAACACCGGGGAGCTGTTTTTT	CASSQTGVGNTGELFF
NA	TRBV7-3	few	TRBJ2-7	TGTGCCAGCAGTCCGGACGCTACTGGTGGCTACGAGCAGTACTTC	CASSPDATGGYEQYF
NA	TRBV27	NA	TRBJ2-5	TGTGCCAGCAGGGCGACAGGCAGGCAAGAGACCCAGTACTTC	CASRATGRQETQYF